This T cell receptor beta chain was recovered during a study of post-analysis software for immune sequencing data. Tagging with unique molecular identifiers was a feature of the TCR beta cDNA libraries. TCRdb itself ran the PCR reads through MiXCR, one entry per CDR3 protein. The sample has 350,000 to 450,000 distinct CDR3 sequences, approximately 42% seen once; the top ten hold 6.5% to 8%. This clonotype was obtained from a girl aged 2 to 9 with multiple sclerosis. The sequenced material came from blood.

CDR3 in amino acids: CASSAASGSSYNEQFF. The DNA for the CDR3 is TGTGCCAGCAGTGCCGCTAGCGGCAGCTCCTACAATGAGCAGTTCTTC. The V gene is TRBV27, the J gene TRBJ2-1; 7 bases are shared with TRBD2. The CDR3 consists of 16 residues. Germline loops: CDR1 MNHEY, CDR2 SMNVEV (reference sequence). Germline trimming cut 5 bases from V and 0 bases from J; bases unmatched to any gene: 7.